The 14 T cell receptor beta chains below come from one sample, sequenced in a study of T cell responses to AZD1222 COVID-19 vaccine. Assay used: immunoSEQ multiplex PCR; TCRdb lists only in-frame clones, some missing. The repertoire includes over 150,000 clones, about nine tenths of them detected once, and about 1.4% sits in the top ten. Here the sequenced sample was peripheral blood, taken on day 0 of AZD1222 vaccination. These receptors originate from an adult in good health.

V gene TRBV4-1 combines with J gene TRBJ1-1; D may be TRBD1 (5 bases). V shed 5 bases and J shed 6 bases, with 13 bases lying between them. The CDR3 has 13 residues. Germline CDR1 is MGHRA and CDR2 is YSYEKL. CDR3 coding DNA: TGCGCCAGCAGCGGGGGGATGCAGCCTGAAGCTTTCTTT. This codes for CASSGGMQPEAFF.

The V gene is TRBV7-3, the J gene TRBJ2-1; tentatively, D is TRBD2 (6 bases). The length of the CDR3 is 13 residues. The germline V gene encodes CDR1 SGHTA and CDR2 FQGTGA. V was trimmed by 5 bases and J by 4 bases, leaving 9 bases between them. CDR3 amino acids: CASSLGSYNEQFF. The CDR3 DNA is TGTGCCAGCAGCCTCGGGAGTTACAATGAGCAGTTCTTC.

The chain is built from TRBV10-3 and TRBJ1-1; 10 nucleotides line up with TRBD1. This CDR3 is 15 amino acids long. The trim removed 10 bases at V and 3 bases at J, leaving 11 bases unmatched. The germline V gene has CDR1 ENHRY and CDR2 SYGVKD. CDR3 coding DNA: TGTGCCACCAAGGGACAGGGGCACTTCGACACTGAAGCTTTCTTT. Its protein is CATKGQGHFDTEAFF.

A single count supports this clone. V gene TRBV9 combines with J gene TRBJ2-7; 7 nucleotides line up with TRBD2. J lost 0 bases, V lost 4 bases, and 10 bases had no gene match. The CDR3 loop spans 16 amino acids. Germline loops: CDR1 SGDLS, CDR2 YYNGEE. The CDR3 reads CASSPQGTTISYEQYF. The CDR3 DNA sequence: TGTGCCAGCAGCCCGCAAGGGACTACCATCTCCTACGAGCAGTACTTC.

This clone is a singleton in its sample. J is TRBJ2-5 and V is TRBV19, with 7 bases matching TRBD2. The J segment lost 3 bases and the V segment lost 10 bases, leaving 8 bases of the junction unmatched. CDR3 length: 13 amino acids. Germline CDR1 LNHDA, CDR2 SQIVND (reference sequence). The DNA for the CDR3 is TGTGCCACCGCCCCCGGGGGGAAAGAGACCCAGTACTTC. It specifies CATAPGGKETQYF.

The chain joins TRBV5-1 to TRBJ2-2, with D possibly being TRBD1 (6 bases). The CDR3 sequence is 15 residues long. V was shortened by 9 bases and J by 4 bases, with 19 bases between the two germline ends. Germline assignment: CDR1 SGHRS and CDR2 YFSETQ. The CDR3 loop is CATSPGTWGTGELFF. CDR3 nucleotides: TGCGCCACCTCCCCCGGGACATGGGGCACCGGGGAGCTGTTTTTT.

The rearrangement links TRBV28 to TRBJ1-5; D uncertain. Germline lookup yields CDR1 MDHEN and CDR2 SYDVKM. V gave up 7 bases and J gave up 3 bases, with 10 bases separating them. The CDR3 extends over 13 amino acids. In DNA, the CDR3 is TGTGCCAGCAAGGTACGTTCCAATCAGCCCCAGCATTTT. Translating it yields CASKVRSNQPQHF.

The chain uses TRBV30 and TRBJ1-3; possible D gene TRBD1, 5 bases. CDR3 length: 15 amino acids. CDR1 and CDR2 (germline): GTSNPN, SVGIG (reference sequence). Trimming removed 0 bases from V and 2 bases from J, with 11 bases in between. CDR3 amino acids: CAWSVRQLTGNTIYF. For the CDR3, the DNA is TGTGCCTGGAGTGTACGACAGCTAACTGGAAACACCATATATTTT.

For the CDR3, the DNA is TGTGCCAGCAGCTTAGTTGGTTCAGGGTTCGAGGAGACCCAGTACTTC. Residues: CASSLVGSGFEETQYF. The chain employs TRBV7-6 and TRBJ2-5, with a tentative D call TRBD1 (5 bases). Trimming removed 1 base at V and 5 bases at J, with 17 bases between. This CDR3 spans 16 amino acids. Germline assignment: CDR1 SGHVS and CDR2 FNYEAQ.

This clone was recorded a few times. CDR3 sequence: CASSLSGGRNEQFF. CDR3 in DNA: TGTGCCAGCAGCCTTAGCGGGGGTAGAAATGAGCAGTTCTTC. The chain combines TRBV11-2 with TRBJ2-1; 9 nucleotides match TRBD2. Germline V gene sequence: CDR1 SGHAT, CDR2 FQNNGV. The trim removed 5 bases at V and 7 bases at J, leaving 6 bases unmatched. CDR3 length equals 14 residues.

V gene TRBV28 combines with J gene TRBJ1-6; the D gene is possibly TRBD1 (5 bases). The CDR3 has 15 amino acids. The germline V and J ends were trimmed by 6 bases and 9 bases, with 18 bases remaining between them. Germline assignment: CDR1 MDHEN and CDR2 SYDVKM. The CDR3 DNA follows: TGTGCCAGCAGCCCCGACAGCCCGATCGCTTCACCCCTCCACTTT. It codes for CASSPDSPIASPLHF.

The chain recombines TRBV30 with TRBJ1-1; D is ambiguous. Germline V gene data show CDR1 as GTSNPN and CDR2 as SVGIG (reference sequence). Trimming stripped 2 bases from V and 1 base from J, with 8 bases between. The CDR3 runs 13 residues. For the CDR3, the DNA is TGTGCCTGGAGTAGACAACCGAACACTGAAGCTTTCTTT. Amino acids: CAWSRQPNTEAFF.

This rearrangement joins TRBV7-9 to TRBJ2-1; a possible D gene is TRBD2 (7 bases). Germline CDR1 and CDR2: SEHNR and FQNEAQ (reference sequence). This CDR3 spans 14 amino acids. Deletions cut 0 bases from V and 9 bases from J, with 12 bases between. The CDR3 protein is CASSLAGGHGEQFF. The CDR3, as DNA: TGTGCCAGCAGCTTAGCGGGGGGGCACGGTGAGCAGTTCTTC.

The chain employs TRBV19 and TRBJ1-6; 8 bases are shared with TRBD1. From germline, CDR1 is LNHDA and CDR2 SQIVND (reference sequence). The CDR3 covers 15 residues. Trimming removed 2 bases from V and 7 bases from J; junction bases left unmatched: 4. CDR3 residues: CASSINWTGNSPLHF. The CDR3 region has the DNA TGTGCCAGTAGTATAAATTGGACAGGGAATTCACCCCTCCACTTT. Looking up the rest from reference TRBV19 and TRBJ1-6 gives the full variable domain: DGGITQSPKYLFRKEGQNVTLSCEQNLNHDAMYWYRQDPGQGLRLIYYSQIVNDFQKGDIAEGYSVSREKKESFPLTVTSAQKNPTAFYLCASSINWTGNSPLHFGNGTRLTVT.